The 17 T cell receptor beta chains listed next were all sequenced from one sample in a study of T cell repertoires in cytomegalovirus infection. These receptors have no known antigen. TCRdb processed the reads anew with MiXCR; each CDR3 protein has one entry. The table records about 130,000 distinct CDR3 sequences, over 25% of them present only once. The specimen was CD8+ T cells from cultured PBMCs, collected from culture after CMV antigen stimulation. These receptors all come from a human donor in good health (CMV status not recorded). Some clones in this sample may be carry-over from other donors' samples.

This chain links TRBV7-3 with TRBJ2-1; D gene ambiguous. The CDR3 length is 15 residues. Germline CDR1 is SGHTA and CDR2 is FQGTGA. Trimming shortened V by 2 bases and J by 0 bases, and 8 bases separated the two germline ends. CDR3 DNA sequence: TGTGCCAGCAGCTTAGTGTTTAGCTCCTACAATGAGCAGTTCTTC. Protein sequence: CASSLVFSSYNEQFF.

The CDR3 DNA follows: TGTGCCAGCAGCGTAGAGGGGGAAGGCACAGATACGCAGTATTTT. It codes for CASSVEGEGTDTQYF. The V call is TRBV9, the J call TRBJ2-3; D is possibly TRBD1 (6 bases). Trimming removed 0 bases from V and 1 base from J, with 9 bases in between. This CDR3 is built from 15 residues. Germline CDR1 and CDR2: SGDLS and YYNGEE.

The chain couples TRBV29-1 to TRBJ1-3; D possibly corresponds to TRBD1 (6 bases). The CDR3 loop spans 13 amino acids. Germline CDR1 and CDR2: SQVTM and ANQGSEA. V gave up 6 bases and J gave up 3 bases, with 12 bases separating them. CDR3 residues: CSVGDNFGNTIYF. As DNA, the CDR3 is TGCAGCGTGGGGGACAACTTTGGAAACACCATATATTTT.

V usage is TRBV7-8 and J usage is TRBJ1-6; D uncertain. The CDR3 sequence is 15 residues long. Between the trimmed V and J ends, which lost 1 base and 5 bases, there was a span of 9 bases. CDR1 and CDR2 from the germline V gene are SGHVS and FQNEAQ. The CDR3 DNA reads as TGTGCCAGCAGCTTAGGTGATTGGGATAATTCACCCCTCCACTTT. This encodes CASSLGDWDNSPLHF.

The chain is built from TRBV10-3 and TRBJ2-2; 7 bases are a match to TRBD1. The CDR3 runs 14 residues. CDR1 is ENHRY, CDR2 SYGVKD, per germline. Trimming at V came to 6 bases and at J to 1 base, leaving 2 bases not matched to a gene. The CDR3 nucleotides are TGTGCCATCAGAGGGACAGAGAACACCGGGGAGCTGTTTTTT. Amino acid sequence: CAIRGTENTGELFF.

The rearrangement joins TRBV5-1 to TRBJ2-7, with a weak D call TRBD1 (5 bases). The ends were cut back, 5 bases at V and 4 bases at J, with 13 bases in the middle. The V gene's germline CDR1 is SGHRS and CDR2 YFSETQ. The CDR3 is 13 amino acids. CDR3 coding DNA: TGCGCCAGCAGTTTTCAGGGAAGGTACGAGCAGTACTTC. Protein product: CASSFQGRYEQYF.

This clonotype appeared a few times. The chain carries TRBV7-2 and TRBJ2-7; 9 bases agree with TRBD1. Germline V gene data show CDR1 as SGHTA and CDR2 as FQGNSA. The trim removed 5 bases at V and 7 bases at J, leaving 6 bases unmatched. This CDR3 is built from 13 residues. The CDR3 sequence is CASSGTGGWEQYF. For the CDR3, the DNA is TGTGCCAGCAGCGGAACAGGGGGCTGGGAGCAGTACTTC.

The gene calls are TRBV19 and TRBJ2-7, with TRBD1 matching over 9 bases. In germline, CDR1 is LNHDA, CDR2 SQIVND (reference sequence). The CDR3 has 14 residues. Trimming took 5 bases from V and 3 from J; bases not matched to a gene: 5. DNA of the CDR3: TGTGCCAGTAGTTACGGGACAGGGATCTACGAGCAGTACTTC. The encoded protein is CASSYGTGIYEQYF.

The chain combines TRBV7-2 with TRBJ2-1, with 8 bases fitting TRBD1. Germline V gene sequence: CDR1 SGHTA, CDR2 FQGNSA. V was clipped by 3 bases and J by 6 bases; unmatched bases: 10. This CDR3 contains 16 residues. The CDR3 DNA reads as TGTGCCAGCAGCTTTCGACAGGGGTCCCCGGTCAATGAGCAGTTCTTC. Translating it yields CASSFRQGSPVNEQFF.

Only a few counts were recorded for this clonotype. The chain carries TRBV2 and TRBJ1-1; D gene unclear. CDR1 is SNHLY and CDR2 is FYNNEI in the germline V gene. The CDR3 extends over 15 amino acids. Trimming left V 2 bases short and J 4 bases short, with 14 bases between. CDR3 coding DNA: TGTGCCAGCAGTGAAATCGGGAATGAAGGCACTGAAGCTTTCTTT. It yields the protein CASSEIGNEGTEAFF.

This clonotype was counted at least ten times. The chain recombines TRBV19 with TRBJ1-1, with TRBD1 matching 8 bases. Unmatched junction bases numbered 7, after V lost 3 bases and J lost 4 bases. This CDR3 contains 15 residues. Germline V CDR1 and CDR2: LNHDA, SQIVND (reference sequence). DNA of the CDR3: TGTGCCAGTAGTATTCTCGGGACAGGAATCACTGAAGCTTTCTTT. Translating it yields CASSILGTGITEAFF. The variable domain in full, completed from reference TRBV19 and TRBJ1-1, reads DGGITQSPKYLFRKEGQNVTLSCEQNLNHDAMYWYRQDPGQGLRLIYYSQIVNDFQKGDIAEGYSVSREKKESFPLTVTSAQKNPTAFYLCASSILGTGITEAFFGQGTRLTVV.

This clonotype was counted only a few times. This chain connects TRBV4-1 to TRBJ2-7, with D maybe TRBD2 (5 bases). V lost 1 base and J 2 bases, leaving 12 bases between the germline ends. Germline-derived CDR1 and CDR2 are MGHRA and YSYEKL. The CDR3 consists of 15 residues. The CDR3 sequence: CASSQVRADTYEQYF. The CDR3 DNA reads as TGCGCCAGCAGCCAAGTCCGAGCGGATACCTACGAGCAGTACTTC.

The chain carries TRBV20-1 and TRBJ2-7; no clear D gene. The CDR3 is 16 residues long. Germline V lookup: CDR1 DFQATT, CDR2 SNEGSKA (reference sequence). The V and J ends lost 2 bases and 2 bases respectively, with 19 bases between them. CDR3 in DNA: TGCAGTGCTAGAAGCTTAACGGATCCCCATACCTACGAGCAGTACTTC. This codes for CSARSLTDPHTYEQYF.

This clonotype turned up a few times. This sequence joins TRBV11-3 and TRBJ2-3, with 9 bases aligning to TRBD2. The CDR3 has 15 amino acids. Looked up from germline, CDR1 is SGHNT and CDR2 is YENEEA. V gave up 3 bases and J gave up 4 bases; unmatched junction bases: 5. CDR3 nucleotides: TGTGCCAGCAGCTTTGGCGGGGGGGCGGCAGATACGCAGTATTTT. This gives the protein CASSFGGGAADTQYF.

The chain joins TRBV5-6 to TRBJ1-4; D not certain. Trimming removed 5 bases from V and 0 bases from J, with 14 bases in between. Germline V gives CDR1 SGHDT, CDR2 YYEEEE. The CDR3 length is 16 residues. The CDR3 sequence is CASSGSFRSTNEKLFF. For the CDR3, the DNA is TGTGCCAGCAGTGGAAGTTTCAGATCAACTAATGAAAAACTGTTTTTT.

This chain links TRBV6-5 with TRBJ1-1; no firm D call. The CDR3 runs 15 residues. Trimming stripped 0 bases from V and 0 bases from J, with 8 bases between. Germline V lookup: CDR1 MNHEY, CDR2 SVGAGI. The chain's CDR3 is CASSYSSVMNTEAFF. DNA for the CDR3: TGTGCCAGCAGTTACTCTTCGGTAATGAACACTGAAGCTTTCTTT.

This clonotype was counted a few times. The chain joins TRBV6-1 to TRBJ1-1, with 7 bases aligning to TRBD1. Losses at the gene ends were 4 bases for V and 8 bases for J; bases not matched to a gene: 10. This CDR3 comprises 14 residues. Germline V gene sequence: CDR1 MNHNS, CDR2 SASEGT. Written as DNA, the CDR3 is TGTGCCAGCAGTGGTCTTTCAGGGGGTGTCGAAGCTTTCTTT. It yields the protein CASSGLSGGVEAFF.